Sequencing of this T cell receptor (beta chain) was carried out in a study of shared clonotypes between healthy human individuals. It was CD45RO-negative cells, positively selected for CCR7, that made up naive CD8 cells, with terminally differentiated effector memory CD45RA+ cells excluded. Germline V CDR1 and CDR2: SNHLY, FYNNEI. This CDR3 is built from 21 residues. The trim removed 2 bases at V and 8 bases at J, leaving 21 bases unmatched. Authors' methods: Quality scores were absent from the junction-only immunoSEQ sequences, so filtering differed. Sequencing used immunoSEQ multiplex PCR; TCRdb keeps in-frame clones, though not all of them. Clone size and V and J calls were adopted from that table, with D and trimming inferred from the DNA. Of roughly 810,000 clones listed, just over 95% are singletons.

Sequences were obtained from naive CD8+ T cells sorted from blood. V gene TRBV2 combines with J gene TRBJ2-4, with TRBD2 matching over 13 bases. The clonotype originates from a man aged 25 to 45 in good health. The CDR3 nucleotides read TGTGCCAGCAGTGAACCATCTAGGACAGTCGGACTAGCGGGAGTGATGGACATTCAGTACTTC. It yields the protein CASSEPSRTVGLAGVMDIQYF.